These 15 T cell receptor beta chains were all obtained from the same sample, sequenced in a study of cytomegalovirus exposure and HLA in healthy donors. The assay was immunoSEQ multiplex PCR, and TCRdb's table has in-frame clones only and misses some. Of fewer than 70,000 clones listed, 75% to 95% are singletons. The material sequenced was PBMCs. These TCRs come from a man between 18 and 35 years old in good health and CMV-seronegative.

V gene TRBV7-2 combines with J gene TRBJ2-1, with D uncertain. CDR1 and CDR2 (germline): SGHTA, FQGNSA. The CDR3 runs to 19 residues. V was clipped by 1 base and J by 3 bases, with 22 bases between them. The CDR3 loop is CASSLDRTTTVGLYNEQFF. CDR3 coding DNA: TGTGCCAGCAGCTTAGATCGTACCACCACCGTGGGCCTCTACAATGAGCAGTTCTTC.

This chain uses TRBV5-1 with TRBJ2-3; 10 nucleotides line up with TRBD2. The trim removed 4 bases at V and 6 bases at J, leaving 8 bases unmatched. The CDR3 is made up of 15 amino acids. CDR1 and CDR2 (germline): SGHRS, YFSETQ. The CDR3 DNA follows: TGCGCCAGCAGCGCGGGACTAGCGCGTCCGGATACGCAGTATTTT. It specifies CASSAGLARPDTQYF.

This clone was seen a few times. The rearrangement joins TRBV13 to TRBJ2-7; weak D call: TRBD2 (5 bases). Germline V gene data show CDR1 as PRHDT and CDR2 as FYEKMQ (reference sequence). This CDR3 is built from 13 residues. V was clipped by 5 bases and J by 3 bases, with 11 bases between them. As DNA, the CDR3 is TGTGCCAGCAGCCTCGCGGGCAGCTACGAGCAGTACTTC. Translation gives CASSLAGSYEQYF.

The V call is TRBV18, the J call TRBJ1-1; D gene unclear. This CDR3 comprises 13 residues. Germline loops: CDR1 KGHSH, CDR2 LQKENI. The ends were cut back, 6 bases at V and 1 base at J, with 9 bases in the middle. The CDR3 loop reads CASSASENTEAFF. CDR3 bases: TGTGCCAGCTCGGCCAGCGAGAACACTGAAGCTTTCTTT.

The chain combines TRBV5-1 with TRBJ2-7; D call uncertain. The CDR3 runs to 13 residues. The V gene's germline CDR1 is SGHRS and CDR2 YFSETQ. The ends were cut back, 1 base at V and 3 bases at J, with 8 bases in the middle. The CDR3 region has the DNA TGCGCCAGCAGCTTGAACAGTTTCTACGAGCAGTACTTC. Amino acid sequence: CASSLNSFYEQYF.

The chain is built from TRBV19 and TRBJ2-7; TRBD1 might be the D (5 bases). The CDR3 contains 15 residues. Deletions cut 2 bases from V and 1 base from J, with 12 bases between. Per germline, CDR1 LNHDA and CDR2 SQIVND (reference sequence). The CDR3 region has the DNA TGTGCCAGTAGTATAAGGGCAGGGTTGTCCTACGAGCAGTACTTC. This sequence encodes CASSIRAGLSYEQYF.

This sequence joins TRBV10-3 and TRBJ2-7, with D maybe TRBD1 (5 bases). The V gene lost 5 bases and the J gene lost 7 bases, with 18 bases spanning the gap. CDR1 and CDR2 (germline): ENHRY, SYGVKD. The CDR3 is 14 residues long. In nucleotides, the CDR3 is TGTGCCATCAGTCCCCCCCGGTGGGGCGGAGAGCAGTACTTC. Translation: CAISPPRWGGEQYF.

This clone was observed once. The chain employs TRBV6-6 and TRBJ2-4; TRBD2 agrees at 7 bases. Germline loops: CDR1 MNHNY, CDR2 SVGAGI (reference sequence). The V segment lost 4 bases and the J segment 3 bases; nucleotides outside the gene matches: 6. The CDR3 consists of 15 residues. DNA of the CDR3: TGTGCCAGCAGTTTGGCGGGAGTCGGCAAAAACATTCAGTACTTC. It is translated as CASSLAGVGKNIQYF.

The rearrangement uses TRBV12-5 and TRBJ2-1, with 9 bases fitting TRBD1. The CDR3 length is 16 residues. Germline V CDR1 and CDR2: LGHNT, FRNRAP. V dropped 5 bases and J dropped 8; count of bases not matched to a gene: 13. CDR3 in amino acids: CASGNSGTGIVYEQFF. The CDR3 bases are TGTGCTAGTGGTAACTCCGGGACAGGGATTGTCTATGAGCAGTTCTTC.

This clone occurred a few times. The V and J genes are TRBV27 and TRBJ1-2, with a tentative D call TRBD1 (5 bases). V lost 6 bases to trimming and J lost 8 bases, with 25 bases between them. CDR1 and CDR2 from the germline V gene are MNHEY and SMNVEV (reference sequence). CDR3 length: 16 residues. This CDR3 reads CASSQWAAGKGRGYTF. The CDR3 DNA reads TGTGCCAGCAGCCAGTGGGCGGCAGGGAAAGGAAGGGGCTACACCTTC.

V usage is TRBV5-1 and J usage is TRBJ2-4, with 12 positions matching TRBD2. The CDR3 is made up of 16 amino acids. J gave up 7 bases and V 4 bases, and 9 bases lay outside the gene matches. The V gene's germline CDR1 is SGHRS and CDR2 YFSETQ. This CDR3 reads CASSPRLAGAYNIQYF. The DNA of the CDR3 is TGCGCCAGCAGCCCGAGACTAGCGGGAGCTTACAACATTCAGTACTTC.

The chain uses TRBV4-2 and TRBJ1-4; D unclear. Trimming stripped 6 bases from V and 5 bases from J, with 7 bases between. CDR1 is LGHNA, CDR2 YNFKEQ, per germline. This CDR3 region has 12 residues. CDR3 in DNA: TGTGCCAGCAGTCTTGAGAATGAAAAACTGTTTTTT. It is translated as CASSLENEKLFF.

The chain is built from TRBV5-1 and TRBJ2-5; 7 nucleotides align to TRBD1. The CDR3 loop spans 17 amino acids. Per the germline V gene, CDR1 is SGHRS and CDR2 is YFSETQ. Losses at the gene ends were 1 base for V and 4 bases for J; bases not matched to a gene: 13. In DNA form, the CDR3 reads TGCGCCAGCAGCTTGCTCCAGCCGGGACAGAGGCGAGAGACCCAGTACTTC. It specifies CASSLLQPGQRRETQYF. The entire variable domain, with the rest obtained from reference TRBV5-1 and TRBJ2-5, is as follows: KAGVTQTPRYLIKTRGQQVTLSCSPISGHRSVSWYQQTPGQGLQFLFEYFSETQRNKGNFPGRFSGRQFSNSRSEMNVSTLELGDSALYLCASSLLQPGQRRETQYFGPGTRLLVL.

The chain is built from TRBV28 and TRBJ2-6; the D is unclear. This CDR3 has 18 amino acids. The V and J ends lost 3 bases and 0 bases respectively, with 15 bases between them. Germline values: CDR1 MDHEN, CDR2 SYDVKM. The CDR3 DNA reads as TGTGCCAGCAGTTTGCCCCTCGAAAGCGACTCTGGGGCCAACGTCCTGACTTTC. Protein sequence: CASSLPLESDSGANVLTF.

The chain combines TRBV7-9 with TRBJ2-5, with 7 bases that match TRBD2. The CDR3 runs 15 residues. V lost 0 bases and J lost 5; bases outside the gene matches: 6. Germline values: CDR1 SEHNR, CDR2 FQNEAQ (reference sequence). CDR3 sequence reads: CASSLAGGFGETQYF. DNA for the CDR3: TGTGCCAGCAGCTTAGCGGGAGGGTTCGGGGAGACCCAGTACTTC.